This T cell receptor beta chain is drawn from a study of cytotoxic CD8 clonotypes in ibrutinib-treated CLL (dated by TCRdb to the early 2020s). Regarding the complete study: The cohort included some 14 treatment-naive and around 10 relapsed/refractory patients; about 17 were IGHV unmutated. Longitudinal samples were obtainable from about 30% of the roughly 90 participants in the trial. Response samples were taken after a median of 12 months on treatment, ranging from 6 to 36 months. Cryopreserved peripheral blood mononuclear cells were obtained before treatment, at response, and at either sustained remission or disease progression. Responses were partial in about 25 patients and complete in 2; after median about 5.5 years follow-up, around 15 stayed in remission and around 12 progressed. On average, each sample yielded around 250,000 productive templates and around 98,000 productive rearrangements. General conclusions and limits of the study: Sampling times were not matched between patients in sustained remission and patients whose disease was progressing, and lymph node repertoires were not examined. Public clonotypes were rare and either contracted or stayed stable during treatment, and the rise in clonality at ibrutinib response reflected the expansion of private clonotypes. At ibrutinib response clonality went up, during sustained remission it held steady, and at progression it dropped back toward baseline. At baseline, clonality was higher than in age-matched healthy donors and showed a strong correlation with circulating CD8+ T-cell counts.

On a MiSeq, deep resolution sequencing aimed for a depth between 1 in 1 million and 1 in 200,000 T cells, with each clonotype covered 10x on average. The immunoSEQ hsTCRB Kit was used to generate TCR beta libraries. The authors processed their data as follows. Data were analyzed with ImmunoSEQ Data Assistant and ImmunoSEQ Analyzer, with V, D and J genes assigned per IMGT definitions. Clonality, which ranges from 0 to 1, was calculated by subtracting the normalized Shannon entropy of productive rearrangement frequencies from one. Only overrepresented clonotypes making up at least 0.05% of the repertoire of each patient were included in the public clonotype analysis. Repertoires from around 13 age-matched healthy donors in immuneACCESS were used as clonality controls. TCRdb holds this immuneACCESS table with in-frame rearrangements only. Some clones are missing; in checked studies, unresolved V genes explain under half, and the rest has no known cause. V and J calls and clone size come straight from that table; D and trimming were deduced from the DNA. The sample data list some 20,000 clones, and 81% of these were observed just once. The ten biggest clones cover about 5.8% of the sample.

Approximately 2 micrograms of genomic DNA were extracted from cryopreserved PBMCs for TCR beta library preparation. Longitudinal blood samples from CLL patients on ibrutinib monotherapy were analyzed using high-throughput TCR beta sequencing. The patients were enrolled in a single-center, open-label phase 2 trial of ibrutinib monotherapy. The CDR3 runs 16 residues from the cysteine to the phenylalanine. Left in the record is the CDR3 DNA by itself, 48 bases read in frame from the first base. The germline ends are 19 bases apart after V is trimmed by 5 bases and J by 5 bases. Based on the germline V gene, the CDR1 and CDR2 sequences are KGHSH and LQKENI. Concerning this clone itself: What antigen it recognizes has not been identified. No much larger clone is present one base from it, and per-base qualities are unavailable.

The specimen was PBMCs, collected before ibrutinib treatment. This receptor chain uses TRBV18 and TRBJ1-5, with a tentative D gene TRBD1 over 5 matching bases. The clonotype comes from a human donor with chronic lymphocytic leukemia. The DNA sequence is given as TGTGCCAGCTCATCTCGCGTAGGGGCGAGGGATCAGCCCCAGCATTTT. Its translation is CASSSRVGARDQPQHF.